The source of this T cell receptor beta chain is a study of T-cell reconstitution after alpha-beta-depleted transplantation in children. Unique molecular identifiers featured in how the TCRbeta library was prepared. Using its own MiXCR run on the PCR reads, TCRdb lists one record per CDR3 protein. The sample has about 74,000 distinct CDR3 sequences, 11% to 15% seen once. This clonotype showed up many times. This CDR3 contains 13 residues. The germline V and J ends were trimmed by 0 bases and 8 bases, with 13 bases remaining between them. The germline V gene encodes CDR1 DFQATT and CDR2 SNEGSKA (reference sequence).

The material was PBMCs, mostly from graft donor cells, obtained 180 days after TCRalphabeta/CD19-depleted stem cell transplant. The rearrangement joins TRBV20-1 to TRBJ1-2; D call uncertain. This receptor was obtained from a male patient between 2 and 15 years old who had a stem cell transplant for acute lymphoblastic leukemia, so the T cells may come from the graft donor. For the CDR3, the DNA is TGCAGTGCTAGAGATTGGCGAAGGGCCGGCTACACCTTC. The encoded protein is CSARDWRRAGYTF.